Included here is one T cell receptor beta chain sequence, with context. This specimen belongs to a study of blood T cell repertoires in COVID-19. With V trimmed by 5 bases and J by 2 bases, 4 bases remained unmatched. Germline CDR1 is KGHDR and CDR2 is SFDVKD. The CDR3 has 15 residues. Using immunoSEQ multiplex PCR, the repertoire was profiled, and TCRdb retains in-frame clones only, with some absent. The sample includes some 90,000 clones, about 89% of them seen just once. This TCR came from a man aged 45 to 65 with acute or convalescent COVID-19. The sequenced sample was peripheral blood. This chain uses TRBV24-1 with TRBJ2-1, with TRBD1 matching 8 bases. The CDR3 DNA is TGTGCCACCAGTGGTCCGGGACAGGCCTACAATGAGCAGTTCTTC. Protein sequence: CATSGPGQAYNEQFF.